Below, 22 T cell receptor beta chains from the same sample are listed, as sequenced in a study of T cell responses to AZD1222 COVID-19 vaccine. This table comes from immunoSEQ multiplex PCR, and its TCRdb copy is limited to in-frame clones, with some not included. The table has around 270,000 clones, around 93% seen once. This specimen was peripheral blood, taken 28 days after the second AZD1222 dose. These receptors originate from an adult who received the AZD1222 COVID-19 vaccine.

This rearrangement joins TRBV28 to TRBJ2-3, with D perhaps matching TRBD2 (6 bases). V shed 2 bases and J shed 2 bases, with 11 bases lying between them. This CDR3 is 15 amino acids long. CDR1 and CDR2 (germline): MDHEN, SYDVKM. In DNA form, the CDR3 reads TGTGCCAGCAGTTTACTCACGCGGGACACAGATACGCAGTATTTT. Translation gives CASSLLTRDTDTQYF.

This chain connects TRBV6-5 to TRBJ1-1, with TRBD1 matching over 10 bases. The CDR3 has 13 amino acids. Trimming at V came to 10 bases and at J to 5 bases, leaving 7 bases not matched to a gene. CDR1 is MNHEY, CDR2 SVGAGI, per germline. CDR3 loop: CATSDRGETEAFF. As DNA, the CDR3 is TGTGCCACGTCGGACAGGGGGGAAACTGAAGCTTTCTTT.

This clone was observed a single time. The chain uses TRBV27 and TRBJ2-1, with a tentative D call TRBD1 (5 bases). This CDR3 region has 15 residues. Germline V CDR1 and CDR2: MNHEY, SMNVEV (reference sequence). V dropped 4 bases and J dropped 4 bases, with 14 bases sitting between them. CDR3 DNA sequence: TGTGCCAGCAGTTGGGATGGGGCGCGGTACAATGAGCAGTTCTTC. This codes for CASSWDGARYNEQFF.

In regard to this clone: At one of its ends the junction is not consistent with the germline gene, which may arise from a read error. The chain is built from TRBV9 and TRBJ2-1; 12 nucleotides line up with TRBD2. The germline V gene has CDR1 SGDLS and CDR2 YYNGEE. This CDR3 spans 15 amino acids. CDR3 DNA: TGTGCCAGCAGCGACGGACTAGCGGGGTACATTGAGCAGTTCTTC. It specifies CASSDGLAGYIEQFF. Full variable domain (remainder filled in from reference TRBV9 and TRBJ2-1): DSGVTQTPKHLITATGQRVTLRCSPRSGDLSVYWYQQSLDQGLQFLIQYYNGEERAKGNILERFSAQQFPDLHSELNLSSLELGDSALYFCASSDGLAGYIEQFFGPGTRLTVL.

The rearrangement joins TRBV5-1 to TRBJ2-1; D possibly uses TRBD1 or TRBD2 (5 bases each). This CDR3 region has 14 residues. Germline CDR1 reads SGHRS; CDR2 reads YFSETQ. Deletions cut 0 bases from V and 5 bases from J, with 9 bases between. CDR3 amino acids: CASSLAGDHNEQFF. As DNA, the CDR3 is TGCGCCAGCAGCTTGGCCGGGGACCACAATGAGCAGTTCTTC.

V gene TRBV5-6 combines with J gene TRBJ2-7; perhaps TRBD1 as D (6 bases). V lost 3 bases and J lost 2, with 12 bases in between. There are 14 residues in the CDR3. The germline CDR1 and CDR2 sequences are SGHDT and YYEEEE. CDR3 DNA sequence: TGTGCCAGCAGCTCAACCAGGGGCGCCTACGAGCAGTACTTC. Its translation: CASSSTRGAYEQYF.

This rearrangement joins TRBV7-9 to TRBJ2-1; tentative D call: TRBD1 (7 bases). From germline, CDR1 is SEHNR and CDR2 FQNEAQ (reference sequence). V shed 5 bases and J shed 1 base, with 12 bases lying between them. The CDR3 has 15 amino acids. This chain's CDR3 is CASSPTGRSYNEQFF. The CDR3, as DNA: TGTGCCAGCAGCCCGACAGGGAGGTCCTACAATGAGCAGTTCTTC.

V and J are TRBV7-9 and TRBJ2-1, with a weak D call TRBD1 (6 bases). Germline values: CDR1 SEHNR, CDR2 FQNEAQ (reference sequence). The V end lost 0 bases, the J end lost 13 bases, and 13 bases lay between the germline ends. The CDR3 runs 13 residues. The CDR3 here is CASSLARDRRQFF. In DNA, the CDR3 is TGTGCCAGCAGCTTAGCAAGAGACAGGCGACAGTTCTTC.

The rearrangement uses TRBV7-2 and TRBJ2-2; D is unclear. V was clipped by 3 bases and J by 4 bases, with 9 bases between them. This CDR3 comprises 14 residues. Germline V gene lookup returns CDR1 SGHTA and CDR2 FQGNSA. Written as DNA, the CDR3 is TGTGCCAGCAGCTTGAGATCGGCCACCGGGGAGCTGTTTTTT. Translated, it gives CASSLRSATGELFF.

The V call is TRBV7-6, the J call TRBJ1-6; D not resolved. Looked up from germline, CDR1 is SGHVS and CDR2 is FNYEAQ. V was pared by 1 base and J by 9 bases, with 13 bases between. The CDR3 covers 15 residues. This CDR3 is CASSLDPYKLSPLHF. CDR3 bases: TGTGCCAGCAGCTTAGACCCTTACAAGCTTTCACCCCTCCACTTT.

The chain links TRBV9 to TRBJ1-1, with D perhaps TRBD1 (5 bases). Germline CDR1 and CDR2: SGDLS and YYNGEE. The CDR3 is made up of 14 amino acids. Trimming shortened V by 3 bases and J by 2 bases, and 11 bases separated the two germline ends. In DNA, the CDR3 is TGTGCCAGCAGCGGGGGCCCTTCCAACACTGAAGCTTTCTTT. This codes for CASSGGPSNTEAFF.

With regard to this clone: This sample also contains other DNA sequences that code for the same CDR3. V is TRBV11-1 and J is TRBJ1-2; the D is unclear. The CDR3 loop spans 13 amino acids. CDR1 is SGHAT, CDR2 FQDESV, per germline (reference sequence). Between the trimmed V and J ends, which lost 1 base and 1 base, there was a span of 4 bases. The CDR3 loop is CASSLGNNYGYTF. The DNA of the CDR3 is TGTGCCAGCAGCTTAGGCAATAACTATGGCTACACCTTC.

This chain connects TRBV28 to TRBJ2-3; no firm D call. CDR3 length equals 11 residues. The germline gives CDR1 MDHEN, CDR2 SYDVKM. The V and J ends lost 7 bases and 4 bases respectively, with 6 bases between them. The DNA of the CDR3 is TGTGCCAGCATACGATCAGATACGCAGTATTTT. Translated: CASIRSDTQYF.

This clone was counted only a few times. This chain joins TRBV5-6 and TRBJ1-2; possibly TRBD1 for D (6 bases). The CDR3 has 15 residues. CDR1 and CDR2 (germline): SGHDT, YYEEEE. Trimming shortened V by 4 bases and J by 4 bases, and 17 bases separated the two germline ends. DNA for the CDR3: TGTGCCAGCAGCCCCTCTCTAACAGGGATCTATGGCTACACCTTC. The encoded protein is CASSPSLTGIYGYTF.

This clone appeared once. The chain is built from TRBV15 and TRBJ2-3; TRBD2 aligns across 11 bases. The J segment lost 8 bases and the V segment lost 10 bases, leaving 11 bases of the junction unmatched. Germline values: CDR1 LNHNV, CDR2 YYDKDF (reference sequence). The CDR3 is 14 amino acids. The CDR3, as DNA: TGTGCCATCAAACTAGCGGGGGTTTGGGGTACGCAGTATTTT. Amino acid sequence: CAIKLAGVWGTQYF.

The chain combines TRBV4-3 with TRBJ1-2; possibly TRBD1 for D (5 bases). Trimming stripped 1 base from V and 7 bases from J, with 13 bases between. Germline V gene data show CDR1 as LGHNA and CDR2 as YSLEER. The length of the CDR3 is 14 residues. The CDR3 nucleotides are TGCGCCAGCAGCCAAGGGCCGGAGGGGTTTGGCTACACCTTC. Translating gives CASSQGPEGFGYTF.

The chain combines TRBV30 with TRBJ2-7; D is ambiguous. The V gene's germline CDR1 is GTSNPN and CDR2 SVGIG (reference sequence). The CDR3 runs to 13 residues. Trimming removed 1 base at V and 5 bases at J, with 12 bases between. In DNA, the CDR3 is TGTGCCTGGAGTGAGCTCTCCCGGGACGAGCAGTACTTC. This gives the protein CAWSELSRDEQYF.

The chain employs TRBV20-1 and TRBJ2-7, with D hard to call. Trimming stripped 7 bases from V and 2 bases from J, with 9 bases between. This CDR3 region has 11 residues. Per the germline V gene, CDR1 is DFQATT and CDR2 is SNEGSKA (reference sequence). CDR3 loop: CSVPGTYEQYF. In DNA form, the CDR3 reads TGCAGTGTTCCCGGAACCTACGAGCAGTACTTC.

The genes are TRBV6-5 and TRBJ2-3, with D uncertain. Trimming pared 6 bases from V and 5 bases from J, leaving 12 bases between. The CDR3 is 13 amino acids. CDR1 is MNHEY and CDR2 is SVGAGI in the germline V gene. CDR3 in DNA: TGTGCCAGCAGCACCGCGGTCAGAGATACGCAGTATTTT. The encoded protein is CASSTAVRDTQYF.

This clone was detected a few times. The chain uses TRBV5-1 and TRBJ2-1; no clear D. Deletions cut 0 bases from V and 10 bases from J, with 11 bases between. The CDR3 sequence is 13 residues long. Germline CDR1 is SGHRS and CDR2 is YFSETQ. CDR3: CASSLVGSEEQFF. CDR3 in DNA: TGCGCCAGCAGCTTGGTAGGGTCAGAAGAGCAGTTCTTC.

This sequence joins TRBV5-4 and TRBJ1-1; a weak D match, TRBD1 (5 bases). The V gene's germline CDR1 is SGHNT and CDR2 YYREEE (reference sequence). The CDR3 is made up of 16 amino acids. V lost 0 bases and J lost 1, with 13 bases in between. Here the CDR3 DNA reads TGTGCCAGCAGCTTGGGTGGAGGGGCTACGAACACTGAAGCTTTCTTT. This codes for CASSLGGGATNTEAFF.

The CDR3 protein is CASSRALAGVSDTQYF. In DNA form, the CDR3 reads TGTGCCAGCTCACGCGCGTTAGCGGGGGTTTCAGATACGCAGTATTTT. This chain links TRBV18 with TRBJ2-3, with 9 bases identical to TRBD2. Germline CDR1 is KGHSH and CDR2 is LQKENI. This CDR3 has 16 amino acids. The J segment lost 4 bases and the V segment lost 4 bases, leaving 9 bases of the junction unmatched. Full variable domain (rest looked up from reference TRBV18 and TRBJ2-3): NAGVMQNPRHLVRRRGQEARLRCSPMKGHSHVYWYRQLPEEGLKFMVYLQKENIIDESGMPKERFSAEFPKEGPSILRIQQVVRGDSAAYFCASSRALAGVSDTQYFGPGTRLTVL.